Listed below are T cell receptor beta chains from one sample, sequenced in a study of T cell responses to AZD1222 COVID-19 vaccine. Sequenced by immunoSEQ multiplex PCR; TCRdb stores in-frame clones only, minus some. The sample has about 86,000 clones; about 88% are singletons. The sample in question was peripheral blood, obtained 28 days after the second AZD1222 dose. All receptors come from an adult who received the AZD1222 COVID-19 vaccine. CDR3s include the opening cysteine and the closing phenylalanine or tryptophan. D genes are given only for firm matches. Clone size is stated in some rows and not others, as once, few, many or a class when expanded.

d_call	v_call	j_call	clone_size	cdr3_aa	cdr3_nt
TRBD1	TRBV7-2	TRBJ2-2	NA	CASSLRLAGQGSTGELFF	TGTGCCAGCAGCCTAAGATTGGCCGGACAGGGAAGCACCGGGGAGCTGTTTTTT
TRBD2	TRBV30	TRBJ2-1	few	CAWSEILAGFYNEQFF	TGTGCCTGGAGCGAAATACTAGCGGGGTTTTACAATGAGCAGTTCTTC
NA	TRBV2	TRBJ2-7	NA	CASSEDQISSYEQYF	TGTGCCAGCAGTGAAGACCAGATTAGCTCCTACGAGCAGTACTTC
TRBD2	TRBV7-2	TRBJ2-1	NA	CASKRTSGSYNEQFF	TGTGCCAGCAAAAGGACTAGCGGCTCCTACAATGAGCAGTTCTTC
TRBD2	TRBV2	TRBJ2-5	NA	CASKREGETQYF	TGTGCCAGCAAGCGGGAGGGAGAGACCCAGTACTTC
NA	TRBV2	TRBJ1-5	NA	CASSELHSNQPQHF	TGTGCCAGCAGTGAATTGCATAGCAATCAGCCCCAGCATTTT
TRBD2	TRBV6-2/TRBV6-3	TRBJ2-2	NA	CASSDGSSGTGELFF	TGTGCCAGCAGCGACGGGTCTAGCGGGACCGGGGAGCTGTTTTTT
NA	TRBV6-2/TRBV6-3	TRBJ2-7	NA	CASSYSKGRQTTYEQYF	TGTGCCAGCAGTTACTCGAAAGGACGACAGACTACCTACGAGCAGTACTTC
TRBD1	TRBV7-9	TRBJ1-6	NA	CASSFKGTGVLNSPLHF	TGTGCCAGCAGCTTCAAGGGGACAGGAGTCCTAAATTCACCCCTCCACTTT
NA	TRBV4-1	TRBJ1-2	NA	CASSQAEQGSYGYTF	TGCGCCAGCAGCCAAGCGGAGCAGGGGAGCTATGGCTACACCTTC
TRBD2	TRBV19	TRBJ2-1	NA	CASSKPGLADNNEQFF	TGTGCCAGTAGTAAACCGGGACTAGCGGATAACAATGAGCAGTTCTTC
NA	TRBV9	TRBJ2-2	once	CASSAVSGVNTGELFF	TGTGCCAGCAGCGCGGTGAGCGGTGTGAACACCGGGGAGCTGTTTTTT
NA	TRBV19	TRBJ1-5	NA	CASSILIAQPQHF	TGTGCCAGTAGTATTCTGATCGCTCAGCCCCAGCATTTT
NA	TRBV3-1/TRBV3-2	TRBJ2-2	NA	CASSPFWGERTGELFF	TGTGCCAGCAGTCCCTTTTGGGGCGAGCGAACCGGGGAGCTGTTTTTT